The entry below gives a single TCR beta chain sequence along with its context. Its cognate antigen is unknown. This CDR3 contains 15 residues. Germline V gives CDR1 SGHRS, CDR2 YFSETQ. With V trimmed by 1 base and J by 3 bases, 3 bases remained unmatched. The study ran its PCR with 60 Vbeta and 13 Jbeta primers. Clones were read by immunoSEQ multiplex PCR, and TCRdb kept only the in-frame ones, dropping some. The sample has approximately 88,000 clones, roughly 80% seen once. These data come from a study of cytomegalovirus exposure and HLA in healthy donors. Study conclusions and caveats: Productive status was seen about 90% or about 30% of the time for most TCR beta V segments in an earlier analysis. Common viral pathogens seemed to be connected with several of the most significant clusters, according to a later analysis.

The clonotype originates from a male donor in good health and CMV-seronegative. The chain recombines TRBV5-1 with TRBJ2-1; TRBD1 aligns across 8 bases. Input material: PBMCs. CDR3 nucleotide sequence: TGCGCCAGCAGCTTGTCAGGGGGCGACTACAATGAGCAGTTCTTC. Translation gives CASSLSGGDYNEQFF.